One and the same sample provided the 13 T cell receptor beta chains below, sequenced in a study of beta chain bispecific antibodies for T cell cancers. TCRdb independently ran MiXCR on the 5' RACE reads; one entry per CDR3 protein. The top ten hold more than 5% of the sample, which has tens of thousands of distinct CDR3 sequences, more than 2% seen once. Antigen specificity for these receptors is unknown. Study-level results: Anti-TRBV12 exposure, compared with anti-CD19, reduced the TRBV12-3 proportion of TRBV signal by around 99%. In these mixed samples, most targeted TRBV reads derived from the leukemia cell line.

Blood mononuclear cells were expanded for 3 days using either OKT3 anti-CD3 antibody or CD3/CD28 beads. Material: healthy donor T cells cultured with leukemia cells, obtained from a culture containing a bispecific antibody targeting TCR Vbeta12. The receptors stem from a human donor in good health. Some clones in this sample may be carry-over from other donors' samples.

There are many counts of this clonotype. V usage is TRBV7-3 and J usage is TRBJ2-6; 7 bases align to TRBD1. Per the germline V gene, CDR1 is SGHTA and CDR2 is FQGTGA. The CDR3 loop spans 15 amino acids. The trim removed 4 bases at V and 2 bases at J, leaving 2 bases unmatched. CDR3 in amino acids: CASSSDRAGANVLTF. The CDR3 DNA follows: TGTGCCAGCAGCTCCGACAGGGCTGGGGCCAACGTCCTGACTTTC. Looking up the rest from reference TRBV7-3 and TRBJ2-6 gives the full variable domain: GAGVSQTPSNKVTEKGKYVELRCDPISGHTALYWYRQSLGQGPEFLIYFQGTGAADDSGLPNDRFFAVRPEGSVSTLKIQRTERGDSAVYLCASSSDRAGANVLTFGAGSRLTVL.

This clonotype was seen ten or more times. The rearrangement uses TRBV28 and TRBJ2-1; a possible D gene is TRBD2 (6 bases). Trimming removed 4 bases at V and 2 bases at J, with 21 bases between. In germline, CDR1 is MDHEN, CDR2 SYDVKM. The CDR3 runs to 18 residues. The CDR3 here is CASSSLIGEVSPYNEQFF. CDR3 coding DNA: TGTGCCAGCAGTTCCCTAATCGGGGAGGTGAGCCCCTACAATGAGCAGTTCTTC.

This clonotype was found many times. The chain combines TRBV19 with TRBJ2-1; D perhaps matches TRBD2 (5 bases). The CDR3 totals 14 residues. The V gene's germline CDR1 is LNHDA and CDR2 SQIVND (reference sequence). V was pared by 6 bases and J by 3 bases, with 12 bases between. CDR3 sequence reads: CASRAAAVYNEQFF. The CDR3 DNA sequence: TGTGCCAGTAGAGCGGCGGCGGTCTACAATGAGCAGTTCTTC.

This clonotype was detected many times. The chain carries TRBV7-9 and TRBJ2-7; the D is unclear. The V gene lost 0 bases and the J gene lost 2 bases, with 2 bases spanning the gap. The germline gives CDR1 SEHNR, CDR2 FQNEAQ (reference sequence). The CDR3 spans 12 residues. CDR3 coding DNA: TGTGCCAGCAGCTTAGCAGCCTACGAGCAGTACTTC. Amino acids: CASSLAAYEQYF. The full variable domain, rest sourced from reference TRBV7-9 and TRBJ2-7, is DTGVSQNPRHKITKRGQNVTFRCDPISEHNRLYWYRQTLGQGPEFLTYFQNEAQLEKSRLLSDRFSAERPKGSFSTLEIQRTEQGDSAMYLCASSLAAYEQYFGPGTRLTVT.

This clonotype was seen a few times. The chain employs TRBV7-9 and TRBJ2-4; 7 positions match TRBD1. From germline, CDR1 is SEHNR and CDR2 FQNEAQ (reference sequence). This CDR3 comprises 16 residues. The V and J ends lost 5 bases and 0 bases, in that order; junction bases with no gene match: 7. In nucleotides, the CDR3 is TGTGCCAGCAGCCCCGGGACAGCTTTAGCCAAAAACATTCAGTACTTC. Amino acid sequence: CASSPGTALAKNIQYF.

This clonotype was picked up many times. The J gene is TRBJ2-5, the V gene TRBV5-1; TRBD1 agrees at 8 bases. The CDR3 loop spans 15 amino acids. Per germline, CDR1 SGHRS and CDR2 YFSETQ. After removal of 3 bases from V and 5 bases from J, the junction contained 9 bases not matched to a gene. This CDR3 is CASSSDRTGRETQYF. CDR3 DNA sequence: TGCGCCAGCAGCTCCGATCGGACAGGGCGGGAGACCCAGTACTTC.

The chain recombines TRBV28 with TRBJ1-2; 7 positions agree with TRBD1. Germline CDR1 MDHEN, CDR2 SYDVKM. The ends lost 5 bases at V and 7 bases at J; junction bases unmatched: 7. CDR3 length: 13 residues. CDR3 coding DNA: TGTGCCAGCAGTACGGCAGGGGGTGGTGGCTACACCTTC. Translating gives CASSTAGGGGYTF.

This clonotype was recorded many times. The J gene is TRBJ2-2, the V gene TRBV6-5, with TRBD2 identical over 7 bases. After removal of 0 bases from V and 1 base from J, the junction contained 17 bases not matched to a gene. In germline, CDR1 is MNHEY, CDR2 SVGAGI. The CDR3 loop spans 21 amino acids. CDR3 sequence: CASSYSGGVRAKRGNTGELFF. The CDR3 DNA sequence: TGTGCCAGCAGTTACTCCGGGGGAGTCAGGGCTAAGCGGGGGAACACCGGGGAGCTGTTTTTT.

This clonotype came up many times. V gene TRBV27 combines with J gene TRBJ2-3, with 9 bases that match TRBD1. Losses at the gene ends were 4 bases for V and 3 bases for J; bases not matched to a gene: 14. Looked up from germline, CDR1 is MNHEY and CDR2 is SMNVEV (reference sequence). CDR3 length: 18 residues. The CDR3 is CASSSRALGQGYTDTQYF. The CDR3 DNA is TGTGCCAGCAGTTCCCGCGCTCTGGGACAGGGCTATACAGATACGCAGTATTTT.

By sample fraction, this clonotype is medium-sized. The chain carries TRBV28 and TRBJ2-3; 10 positions agree with TRBD2. Germline CDR1 reads MDHEN; CDR2 reads SYDVKM. CDR3 size: 15 residues. V trimming: 6 bases; J trimming: 1 base; junction bases outside the gene matches: 4. Here the CDR3 reads CASRAGTSGTDTQYF. The CDR3 nucleotides read TGTGCCAGCAGGGCAGGGACTAGCGGCACAGATACGCAGTATTTT.

This clonotype was recorded at least ten times. The gene calls are TRBV27 and TRBJ1-2, with TRBD1 matching 7 bases. CDR1 is MNHEY and CDR2 is SMNVEV in the germline V gene (reference sequence). V shed 5 bases and J 2 bases; nucleotides not matched to a gene: 5. This CDR3 is 14 amino acids long. CDR3 amino acids: CASSRDRTNYGYTF. The CDR3 DNA reads TGTGCCAGCAGTCGGGACAGAACAAACTATGGCTACACCTTC.

This clonotype was seen ten or more times. The gene calls are TRBV5-1 and TRBJ1-2, with 10 bases aligning to TRBD1. Trimming took 4 bases from V and 8 from J; bases not matched to a gene: 5. From germline, CDR1 is SGHRS and CDR2 YFSETQ. CDR3 length: 13 residues. This chain's CDR3 is CASSIGTGDGYTF. DNA for the CDR3: TGCGCCAGCAGCATCGGGACAGGGGACGGCTACACCTTC.

This clonotype was counted at least ten times. The V gene is TRBV4-1, the J gene TRBJ1-5; the D gene is possibly TRBD1 (5 bases). The CDR3 runs 16 residues. The V and J ends lost 1 base and 2 bases respectively, with 12 bases between them. Germline CDR1 is MGHRA and CDR2 is YSYEKL. CDR3 DNA: TGCGCCAGCAGCCAAGCAGGGACGGTACGCAATCAGCCCCAGCATTTT. It codes for CASSQAGTVRNQPQHF.